The table lists the clone carrying this TCR beta chain with many counts. CDR1 KGHDR and CDR2 SFDVKD come from the germline V gene. Losses at the gene ends were 7 bases for V and 5 bases for J; bases not matched to a gene: 5. This CDR3 has 13 residues. Amplified TCR beta CDR3 regions derived from RNA transcripts. With the HTBI primer set, the TCR CDR3 went through a first round of RT-PCR. MiXCR was run by TCRdb on the multiplex PCR reads, yielding one entry per CDR3 protein. The data contain hundreds of thousands of distinct CDR3 sequences, 46% of them singletons. These data are taken from a study of T cells in Graves' hyperthyroidism and ophthalmopathy.

The V call is TRBV24-1, the J call TRBJ1-1; 8 nucleotides match TRBD1. The sequenced sample consisted of peripheral blood or thyroid tissue (not recorded which). The receptor was derived from a woman younger than 30 with Graves' hyperthyroidism. CDR3 in amino acids: CATRKTGGTEAFF. The CDR3 DNA is TGTGCCACCAGAAAAACAGGGGGGACTGAAGCTTTCTTT.